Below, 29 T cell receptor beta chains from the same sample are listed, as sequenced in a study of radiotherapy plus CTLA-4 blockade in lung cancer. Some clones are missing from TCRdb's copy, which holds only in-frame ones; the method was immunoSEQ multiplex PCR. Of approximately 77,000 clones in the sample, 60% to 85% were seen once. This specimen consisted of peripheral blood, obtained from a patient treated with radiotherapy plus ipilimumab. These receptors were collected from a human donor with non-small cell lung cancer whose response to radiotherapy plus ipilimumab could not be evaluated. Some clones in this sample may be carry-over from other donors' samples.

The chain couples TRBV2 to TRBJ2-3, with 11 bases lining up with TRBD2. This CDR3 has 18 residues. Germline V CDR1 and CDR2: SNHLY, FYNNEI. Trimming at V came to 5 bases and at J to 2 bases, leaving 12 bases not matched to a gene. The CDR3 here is CASSSVATSGDSTDTQYF. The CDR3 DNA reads TGTGCCAGCAGTTCCGTCGCGACTAGCGGGGACTCCACAGATACGCAGTATTTT.

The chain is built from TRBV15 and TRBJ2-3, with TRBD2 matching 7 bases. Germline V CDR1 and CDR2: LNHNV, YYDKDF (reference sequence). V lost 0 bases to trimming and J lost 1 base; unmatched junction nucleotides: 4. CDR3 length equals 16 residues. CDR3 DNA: TGTGCCACCAGCAGAGATGGGGGGGAGGGCACAGATACGCAGTATTTT. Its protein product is CATSRDGGEGTDTQYF.

This CDR3 reads CASTLAGSGGTEAFF. The CDR3 DNA is TGTGCCAGCACCCTAGCGGGCTCGGGGGGCACTGAAGCTTTCTTT. The rearrangement links TRBV28 to TRBJ1-1; the D gene is possibly TRBD1 (5 bases). The CDR3 runs to 15 residues. Germline loops: CDR1 MDHEN, CDR2 SYDVKM. Trimming shortened V by 7 bases and J by 4 bases, and 19 bases separated the two germline ends.

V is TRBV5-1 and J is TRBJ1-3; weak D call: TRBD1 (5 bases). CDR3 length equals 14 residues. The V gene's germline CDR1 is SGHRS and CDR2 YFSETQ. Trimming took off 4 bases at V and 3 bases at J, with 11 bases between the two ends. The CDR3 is CASSPQGGGNTIYF. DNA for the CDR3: TGCGCCAGCAGCCCGCAGGGAGGTGGAAACACCATATATTTT.

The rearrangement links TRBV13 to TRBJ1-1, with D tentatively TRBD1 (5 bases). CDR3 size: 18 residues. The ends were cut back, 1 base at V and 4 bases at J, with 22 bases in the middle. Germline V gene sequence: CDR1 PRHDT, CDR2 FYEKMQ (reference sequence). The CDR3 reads CASSLDPVRRDGVTEAFF. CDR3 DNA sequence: TGTGCCAGCAGCTTAGATCCGGTTCGCAGGGATGGGGTCACTGAAGCTTTCTTT.

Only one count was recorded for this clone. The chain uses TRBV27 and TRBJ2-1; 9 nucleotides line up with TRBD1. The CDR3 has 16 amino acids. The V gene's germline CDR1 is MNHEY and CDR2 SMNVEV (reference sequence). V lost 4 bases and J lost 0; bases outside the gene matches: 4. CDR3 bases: TGTGCCAGCAGTTATCAGGGACAGGGCTCCTACAATGAGCAGTTCTTC. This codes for CASSYQGQGSYNEQFF.

The CDR3 DNA reads as TGTGCCAGCAGCTTATGGGACAGGTCCTCTGGGGCCAACGTCCTGACTTTC. This translates into CASSLWDRSSGANVLTF. The rearrangement uses TRBV7-6 and TRBJ2-6; 8 bases agree with TRBD1. V was pared by 2 bases and J by 0 bases, with 3 bases of the junction left unmatched. The length of the CDR3 is 17 residues. CDR1 is SGHVS and CDR2 is FNYEAQ in the germline V gene.

CDR3 coding DNA: TGTGCCATCAGTGGCGGGGGTCAAGGTACCCAGTACTTC. It translates to CAISGGGQGTQYF. The rearrangement joins TRBV10-3 to TRBJ2-5, with 7 bases lining up with TRBD2. This CDR3 comprises 13 residues. CDR1 ENHRY and CDR2 SYGVKD come from the germline V gene. With V trimmed by 4 bases and J by 8 bases, 7 bases remained unmatched.

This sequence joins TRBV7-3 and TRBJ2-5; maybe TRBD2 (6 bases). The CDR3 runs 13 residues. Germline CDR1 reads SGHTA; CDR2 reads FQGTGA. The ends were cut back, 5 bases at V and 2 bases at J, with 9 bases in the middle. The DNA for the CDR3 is TGTGCCAGCAGCCGGGACTCGCAAGAGACCCAGTACTTC. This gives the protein CASSRDSQETQYF.

The CDR3 protein is CSVAPGRILEQYF. Written as DNA, the CDR3 is TGCAGCGTTGCGCCAGGGCGGATCCTTGAGCAGTACTTC. This chain connects TRBV29-1 to TRBJ2-7; tentatively, D is TRBD1 (5 bases). V gave up 4 bases and J gave up 7 bases, with 17 bases separating them. The CDR3 runs to 13 residues. Germline V lookup: CDR1 SQVTM, CDR2 ANQGSEA.

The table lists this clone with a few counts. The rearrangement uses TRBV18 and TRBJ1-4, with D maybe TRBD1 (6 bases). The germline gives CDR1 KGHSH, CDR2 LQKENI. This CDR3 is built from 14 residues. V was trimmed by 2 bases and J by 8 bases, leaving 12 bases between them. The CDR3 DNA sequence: TGTGCCAGCTCACCAGGACAGCGGACAGAAAAACTGTTTTTT. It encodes CASSPGQRTEKLFF.

CDR3 nucleotide sequence: TGTGCCTGGAGTGACCGGGGAGGGACCCAGTACTTC. Amino acids: CAWSDRGGTQYF. The chain links TRBV30 to TRBJ2-5; D possibly corresponds to TRBD2 (6 bases). Germline V gene sequence: CDR1 GTSNPN, CDR2 SVGIG (reference sequence). This CDR3 is built from 12 residues. V lost 1 base and J 7 bases, leaving 10 bases between the germline ends.

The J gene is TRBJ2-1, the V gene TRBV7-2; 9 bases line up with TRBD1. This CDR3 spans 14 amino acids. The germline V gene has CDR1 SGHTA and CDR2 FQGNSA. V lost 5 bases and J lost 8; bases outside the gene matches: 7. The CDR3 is CASSPDRGVDEQFF. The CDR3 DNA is TGTGCCAGCAGCCCCGACAGGGGGGTAGATGAGCAGTTCTTC.

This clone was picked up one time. Written as DNA, the CDR3 is TGTGCCAGCACCCGCGGGGGGGGCTCCTACGAGCAGTACTTC. The encoded protein is CASTRGGGSYEQYF. The gene calls are TRBV28 and TRBJ2-7; 9 nucleotides align to TRBD2. In germline, CDR1 is MDHEN, CDR2 SYDVKM. The CDR3 runs 14 residues. V was clipped by 7 bases and J by 0 bases; unmatched bases: 4.

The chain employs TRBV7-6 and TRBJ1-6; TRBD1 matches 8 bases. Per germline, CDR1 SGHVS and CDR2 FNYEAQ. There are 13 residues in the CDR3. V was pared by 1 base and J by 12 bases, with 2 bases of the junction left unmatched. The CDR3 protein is CASSLGGQGPLHF. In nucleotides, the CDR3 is TGTGCCAGCAGCTTAGGCGGACAGGGACCCCTCCACTTT.

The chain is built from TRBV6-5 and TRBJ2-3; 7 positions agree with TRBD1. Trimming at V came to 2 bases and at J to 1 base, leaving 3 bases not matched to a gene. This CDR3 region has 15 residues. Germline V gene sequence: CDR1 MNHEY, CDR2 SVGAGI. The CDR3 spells CASSYRQGGTDTQYF. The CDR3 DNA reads TGTGCCAGCAGTTACAGGCAGGGGGGCACAGATACGCAGTATTTT.

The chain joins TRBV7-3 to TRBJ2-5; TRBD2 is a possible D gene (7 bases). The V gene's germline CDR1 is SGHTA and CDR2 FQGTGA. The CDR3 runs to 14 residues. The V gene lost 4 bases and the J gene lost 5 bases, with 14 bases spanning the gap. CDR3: CASSSHGGLETQYF. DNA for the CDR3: TGTGCCAGCAGCTCCCACGGGGGGCTCGAGACCCAGTACTTC.

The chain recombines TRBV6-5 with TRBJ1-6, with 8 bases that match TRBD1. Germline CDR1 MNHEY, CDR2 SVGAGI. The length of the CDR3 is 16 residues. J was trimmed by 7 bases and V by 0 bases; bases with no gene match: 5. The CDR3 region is CASSYSRTGSNSPLHF. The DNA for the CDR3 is TGTGCCAGCAGTTACTCGAGGACAGGGAGCAATTCACCCCTCCACTTT.

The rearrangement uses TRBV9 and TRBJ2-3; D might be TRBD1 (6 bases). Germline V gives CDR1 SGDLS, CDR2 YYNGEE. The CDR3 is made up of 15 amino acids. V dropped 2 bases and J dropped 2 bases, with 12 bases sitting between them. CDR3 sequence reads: CASSVSQGNTDTQYF. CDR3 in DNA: TGTGCCAGCAGCGTGAGTCAGGGGAACACAGATACGCAGTATTTT.

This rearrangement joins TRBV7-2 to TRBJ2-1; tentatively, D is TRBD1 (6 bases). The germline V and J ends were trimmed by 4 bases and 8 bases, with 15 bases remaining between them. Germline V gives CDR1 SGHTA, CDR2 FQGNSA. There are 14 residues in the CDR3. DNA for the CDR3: TGTGCCAGCAGCTGGGGGCTGACAATAGATGAGCAGTTCTTC. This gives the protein CASSWGLTIDEQFF.

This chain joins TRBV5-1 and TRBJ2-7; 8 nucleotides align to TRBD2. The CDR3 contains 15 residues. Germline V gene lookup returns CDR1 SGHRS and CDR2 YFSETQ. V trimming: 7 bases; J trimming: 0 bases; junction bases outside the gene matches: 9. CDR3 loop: CASGLGGGSSYEQYF. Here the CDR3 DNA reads TGCGCCAGCGGCCTCGGGGGGGGCAGCTCCTACGAGCAGTACTTC.

The DNA of the CDR3 is TGTGCCAGCAGTTTACTCCAGGGGCTTGACGAGCAGTACTTC. Translation: CASSLLQGLDEQYF. V usage is TRBV28 and J usage is TRBJ2-7, with D possibly matching TRBD1 (6 bases). V was trimmed by 2 bases and J by 5 bases, leaving 13 bases between them. The CDR3 is 14 residues long. Germline CDR1 and CDR2: MDHEN and SYDVKM.

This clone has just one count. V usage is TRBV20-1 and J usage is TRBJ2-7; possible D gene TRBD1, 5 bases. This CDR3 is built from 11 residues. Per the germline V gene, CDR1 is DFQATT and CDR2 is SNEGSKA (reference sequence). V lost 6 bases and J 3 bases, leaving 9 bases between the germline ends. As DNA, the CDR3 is TGCAGTGCGATGGACATCTACGAGCAGTACTTC. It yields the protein CSAMDIYEQYF.

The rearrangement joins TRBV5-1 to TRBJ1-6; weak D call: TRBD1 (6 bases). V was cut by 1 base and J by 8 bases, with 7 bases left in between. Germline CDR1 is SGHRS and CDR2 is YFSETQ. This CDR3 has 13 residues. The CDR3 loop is CASSLYRDSPLHF. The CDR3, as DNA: TGCGCCAGCAGCTTGTACAGGGATTCACCCCTCCACTTT.

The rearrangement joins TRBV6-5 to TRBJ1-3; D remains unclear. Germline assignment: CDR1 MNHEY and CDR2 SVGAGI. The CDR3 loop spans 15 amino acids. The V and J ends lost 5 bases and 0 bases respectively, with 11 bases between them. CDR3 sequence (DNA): TGTGCCAGCAGTGTAGACAAGAGCTCTGGAAACACCATATATTTT. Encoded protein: CASSVDKSSGNTIYF.

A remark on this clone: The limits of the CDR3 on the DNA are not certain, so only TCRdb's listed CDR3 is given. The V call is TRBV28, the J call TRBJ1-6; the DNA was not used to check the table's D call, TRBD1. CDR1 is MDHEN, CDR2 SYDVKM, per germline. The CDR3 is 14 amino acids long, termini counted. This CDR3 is CASSLVGTGAFVHF.

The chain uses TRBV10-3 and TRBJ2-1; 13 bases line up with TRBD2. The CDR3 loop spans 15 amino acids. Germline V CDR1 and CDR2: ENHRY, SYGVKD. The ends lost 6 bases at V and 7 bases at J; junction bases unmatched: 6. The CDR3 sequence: CAISLRTSGGNEQFF. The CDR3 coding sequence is TGTGCCATCAGCCTAAGGACTAGCGGGGGTAATGAGCAGTTCTTC.

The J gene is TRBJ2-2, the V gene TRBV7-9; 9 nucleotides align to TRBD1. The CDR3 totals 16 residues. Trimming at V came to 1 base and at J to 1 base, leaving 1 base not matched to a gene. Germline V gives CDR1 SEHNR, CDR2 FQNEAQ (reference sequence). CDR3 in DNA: TGTGCCAGCAGCTTAGGGACAGGGGTGAACACCGGGGAGCTGTTTTTT. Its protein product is CASSLGTGVNTGELFF.

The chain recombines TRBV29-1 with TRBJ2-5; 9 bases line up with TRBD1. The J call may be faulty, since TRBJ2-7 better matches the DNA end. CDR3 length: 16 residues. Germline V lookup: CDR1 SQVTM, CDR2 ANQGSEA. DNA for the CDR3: TGCAGCGTTGACTCAACCCTGACAGGGGGTCTCTACGAGCAGTACTTC. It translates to CSVDSTLTGGLYEQYF.